The clone carrying this T cell receptor beta chain was seen more than once but under ten times. The antigen remains unidentified. The data were obtained in a study of cytomegalovirus exposure and HLA in healthy donors. The primer mix had 60 Vbeta and 13 Jbeta primers. Profiled with immunoSEQ multiplex PCR; TCRdb holds only in-frame clones, not every one. Among approximately 160,000 clones listed, around 72% were seen once. Study-level points and caveats: Rates of TCR association differed by HLA locus in a later analysis, with DRB1 highest and HLA-C lowest. As immune exposure information, only CMV serostatus was available.

The CDR3 sequence is 15 residues long. CDR1 and CDR2 (germline): SGDLS, YYNGEE. J was trimmed by 4 bases and V by 2 bases; bases with no gene match: 4. The chain links TRBV9 to TRBJ2-1, with 9 bases that match TRBD1. The receptor was derived from a middle-aged man in good health and CMV-seronegative. Input material: PBMCs. CDR3 sequence reads: CASSVRDRVYNEQFF. CDR3 DNA: TGTGCCAGCAGCGTCCGGGACAGGGTATACAATGAGCAGTTCTTC.